Presented here are 31 T cell receptor beta chains from one specimen sequenced in a study of post-analysis software for immune sequencing data. The antigens of these receptors remain unknown. The study, taken as a whole, reports: Several TRBV segments, TRBV5-6, TRBV5-1 and TRBV20-1 among them, were found more frequent in patients than controls.

Unique molecular identifiers were present in the TCR beta cDNA libraries. Each CDR3 protein is one row after TCRdb ran MiXCR on the PCR reads. The sample includes about 170,000 distinct CDR3 sequences, 30% of them seen just once. The sample taken for sequencing was blood. All receptors derive from a girl under 18 with multiple sclerosis.

This clonotype has a count of ten or more. This sequence joins TRBV4-1 and TRBJ2-7, with 8 bases that match TRBD2. The V gene's germline CDR1 is MGHRA and CDR2 YSYEKL. Trimming took 1 base from V and 0 from J; bases not matched to a gene: 2. The CDR3 contains 15 residues. DNA for the CDR3: TGCGCCAGCAGCCAAGCCGGGACTAGCTCCTACGAGCAGTACTTC. This sequence encodes CASSQAGTSSYEQYF.

Of note for this clonotype: With a much larger clone just one base away, this may be a read error. This rearrangement joins TRBV10-2 to TRBJ2-1; tentatively, D is TRBD1 or TRBD2 (5 bases each). CDR1 and CDR2 from the germline V gene are WSHSY and SAAADI. This CDR3 is built from 15 residues. The CDR3 DNA sequence: TGCGCCAGCTCAGTCGGGGCGGTCGTGAACAATCAGCAGTTCTTC. As protein: CASSVGAVVNNQQFF.

This clonotype has only a few counts. The rearrangement uses TRBV3-1 and TRBJ1-6, with no clear D. The V end was cut by 4 bases, the J end by 6 bases, with 13 bases between. This CDR3 has 15 amino acids. The germline V gene encodes CDR1 LGHDT and CDR2 YNNKEL (reference sequence). The CDR3 region is CASSLATGINSPLHF. For the CDR3, the DNA is TGTGCCAGCAGCCTTGCCACGGGGATTAATTCACCCCTCCACTTT.

In its sample, this clonotype was seen a few times. J is TRBJ1-1 and V is TRBV7-9, with TRBD1 as a possible D gene (6 bases). Between the trimmed V and J ends, which lost 2 bases and 3 bases, there was a span of 22 bases. This CDR3 has 18 residues. Germline V gives CDR1 SEHNR, CDR2 FQNEAQ (reference sequence). Written as DNA, the CDR3 is TGTGCCAGCAGCTTACTGACAGGTCGTCGCGGTGTAGACACTGAAGCTTTCTTT. Translation gives CASSLLTGRRGVDTEAFF.

At least ten counts were recorded for this clonotype. The gene calls are TRBV4-2 and TRBJ2-1; 7 bases map to TRBD2. V dropped 3 bases and J dropped 4; count of bases not matched to a gene: 12. The CDR3 loop spans 17 amino acids. Germline-derived CDR1 and CDR2 are LGHNA and YNFKEQ. CDR3 region: CASSQGTSAGSYNEQFF. CDR3 in DNA: TGTGCCAGCAGCCAGGGTACTAGCGCCGGATCGTACAATGAGCAGTTCTTC.

This clonotype has just a few counts. The chain uses TRBV4-2 and TRBJ2-7; possible D gene TRBD2, 6 bases. V was clipped by 4 bases and J by 3 bases, with 16 bases between them. The CDR3 has 15 residues. Germline loops: CDR1 LGHNA, CDR2 YNFKEQ. This CDR3 is CASSPLGPGDYEQYF. The CDR3 DNA reads as TGTGCCAGCAGCCCACTAGGGCCGGGGGACTACGAGCAGTACTTC.

The sample holds many counts of this clonotype. This chain joins TRBV5-1 and TRBJ2-5; no clear D. Per germline, CDR1 SGHRS and CDR2 YFSETQ. This CDR3 is 13 amino acids long. V dropped 4 bases and J dropped 4 bases, with 11 bases sitting between them. CDR3 sequence (DNA): TGCGCCAGCAGCAAAGACACGCCAGAGACCCAGTACTTC. It is translated as CASSKDTPETQYF.

The gene calls are TRBV9 and TRBJ1-1; D is unresolved. The CDR3 is 14 amino acids. Trimming left V 4 bases short and J 0 bases short, with 10 bases between. Germline V gene data show CDR1 as SGDLS and CDR2 as YYNGEE. The chain's CDR3 is CASSPREVNTEAFF. The CDR3 coding sequence is TGTGCCAGCAGCCCCCGGGAGGTGAACACTGAAGCTTTCTTT.

This clonotype was observed a handful of times. J is TRBJ1-1 and V is TRBV27; the D is unclear. The V gene lost 5 bases and the J gene lost 5 bases, with 18 bases spanning the gap. The V gene's germline CDR1 is MNHEY and CDR2 SMNVEV (reference sequence). The CDR3 length is 15 residues. CDR3 nucleotides: TGTGCCAGCAGTCAAAGGGAATTGGGGAGTACTGAAGCTTTCTTT. Protein: CASSQRELGSTEAFF.

The gene calls are TRBV12-3 or TRBV12-4 and TRBJ1-2, with D perhaps matching TRBD1 (6 bases). Trimming pared 2 bases from V and 7 bases from J, leaving 20 bases between. This CDR3 contains 16 residues. The CDR3, as DNA: TGTGCCAGCAGTTTATCGGGGGGCAAATTTGGACGTGGCTACACCTTC. This sequence encodes CASSLSGGKFGRGYTF.

J is TRBJ1-1 and V is TRBV5-1; D not certain. CDR3 size: 13 residues. Trimming removed 4 bases from V and 4 bases from J, with 11 bases in between. Germline-derived CDR1 and CDR2 are SGHRS and YFSETQ. Here the CDR3 reads CASSPRFGTEAFF. The CDR3 bases are TGCGCCAGCAGCCCCCGGTTCGGCACTGAAGCTTTCTTT.

This clonotype was counted many times. The chain is built from TRBV5-1 and TRBJ2-7; a weak D match, TRBD2 (7 bases). This CDR3 has 14 residues. With 2 bases removed from V and 3 bases from J, the gap between germline ends came to 12 bases. CDR1 and CDR2 from the germline V gene are SGHRS and YFSETQ. The CDR3 sequence is CASSFGGDNYEQYF. In DNA form, the CDR3 reads TGCGCCAGCAGCTTTGGGGGGGACAACTACGAGCAGTACTTC.

On this clonotype itself: A read error may account for a junction end that differs from germline. J is TRBJ2-1 and V is TRBV12-3 or TRBV12-4; no reliable D call. CDR3 length: 11 residues. The CDR3 protein is CTSSLNNEQFF. The DNA for the CDR3 is TGTACCAGCAGTCTAAACAATGAGCAGTTCTTC.

This clonotype was detected only a few times. A much larger clone differs by one base, so this may be a read error. The rearrangement joins TRBV29-1 to TRBJ2-7; 7 nucleotides line up with TRBD1. The CDR3 is made up of 16 amino acids. Germline assignment: CDR1 SQVTM and CDR2 ANQGSEA. Trimming at V came to 1 base and at J to 10 bases, leaving 19 bases not matched to a gene. The chain's CDR3 is CSVEGWPGGDQEAQYF. CDR3 nucleotide sequence: TGCAGCGTTGAAGGTTGGCCAGGGGGAGATCAAGAGGCCCAGTACTTC.

J is TRBJ1-1 and V is TRBV12-3 or TRBV12-4, with 8 bases that match TRBD1. Germline trimming cut 7 bases from V and 3 bases from J; bases unmatched to any gene: 13. The CDR3 loop spans 16 amino acids. The CDR3 loop reads CASNRGGQGRYTEAFF. CDR3 bases: TGTGCCAGCAATAGGGGAGGACAGGGAAGATACACTGAAGCTTTCTTT.

The chain employs TRBV10-3 and TRBJ2-7; D not certain. The CDR3 is 13 amino acids. V was pared by 9 bases and J by 2 bases, with 14 bases between. Germline V lookup: CDR1 ENHRY, CDR2 SYGVKD. The CDR3 nucleotides read TGTGCCATTCAGATGTACCCAGCCTACGAGCAGTACTTC. The encoded protein is CAIQMYPAYEQYF.

This clonotype has only a few counts. This chain uses TRBV6-5 with TRBJ2-3; 8 bases match TRBD2. The J segment lost 6 bases and the V segment lost 6 bases, leaving 8 bases of the junction unmatched. CDR1 is MNHEY, CDR2 SVGAGI, per germline. The CDR3 totals 14 residues. CDR3 sequence (DNA): TGTGCCAGCAGATTCGGGGGGGTCGGGGATACGCAGTATTTT. It codes for CASRFGGVGDTQYF.

The J gene is TRBJ1-6, the V gene TRBV5-6, with no clear D. Between the trimmed V and J ends, which lost 4 bases and 0 bases, there was a span of 8 bases. The CDR3 spans 15 residues. CDR1 SGHDT and CDR2 YYEEEE come from the germline V gene. CDR3 loop: CASSDLSSYNSPLHF. DNA for the CDR3: TGTGCCAGCAGCGACTTAAGCTCCTATAATTCACCCCTCCACTTT.

The chain has TRBV15 and TRBJ1-4; 8 bases align to TRBD1. The germline V gene has CDR1 LNHNV and CDR2 YYDKDF (reference sequence). CDR3 length equals 16 residues. Germline trimming cut 1 base from V and 6 bases from J; bases unmatched to any gene: 7. This CDR3 is CATSRASGTGYEKLFF. The CDR3 DNA reads as TGTGCCACCAGCAGAGCCTCCGGGACAGGATATGAAAAACTGTTTTTT.

V gene TRBV5-5 combines with J gene TRBJ2-7, with D unclear. V dropped 0 bases and J dropped 2 bases, with 12 bases sitting between them. There are 15 residues in the CDR3. Germline V gene sequence: CDR1 SGHKS, CDR2 YYEKEE (reference sequence). The CDR3, as DNA: TGTGCCAGCAGCTTGGCCCCAGGAGCCACCTACGAGCAGTACTTC. Its translation is CASSLAPGATYEQYF.

Concerning this clonotype itself: Being one base from a much bigger clone, this may be a read error. J is TRBJ2-7 and V is TRBV4-1; TRBD2 is a possible D gene (5 bases). This CDR3 has 13 amino acids. V was shortened by 5 bases and J by 7 bases, with 15 bases between the two germline ends. Germline V CDR1 and CDR2: MGHRA, YSYEKL. The CDR3 nucleotides read TGCGCCAGCAGCTTTGGTGCCTTAGCGGAGCAGTACTTC. This translates into CASSFGALAEQYF.

This clonotype was found a few times. The DNA for the CDR3 is TGTGCCAGCAGTCAAGGACTAGCGGAGCCTTACGAGCAGTACTTC. This gives the protein CASSQGLAEPYEQYF. The chain couples TRBV7-9 to TRBJ2-7; TRBD2 aligns across 10 bases. The CDR3 consists of 15 residues. The germline V gene encodes CDR1 SEHNR and CDR2 FQNEAQ (reference sequence). Unmatched junction bases numbered 9, after V lost 6 bases and J lost 4 bases.

The chain uses TRBV4-1 and TRBJ2-6; 7 bases line up with TRBD1. Per germline, CDR1 MGHRA and CDR2 YSYEKL. The CDR3 extends over 18 amino acids. The V gene end was trimmed by 7 bases and the J gene end by 2 bases; junction bases not matched to a gene: 14. The CDR3: CASNNLGTAMTGANVLTF. As DNA, the CDR3 is TGCGCCAGCAACAACCTAGGGACAGCAATGACTGGGGCCAACGTCCTGACTTTC.

Concerning this clonotype itself: An end of the junction does not agree with germline; a read error may underlie this. The chain carries TRBV27 and TRBJ1-6; TRBD1 matches 7 bases. There are 15 residues in the CDR3. Germline-derived CDR1 and CDR2 are MNHEY and SMNVEV (reference sequence). This chain's CDR3 is CASTSRGTANSPPHF. CDR3 DNA: TGTGCCAGCACCTCGAGAGGGACAGCGAATTCACCCCCCCACTTT.

For this clonotype: A much bigger clone sits one base away, suggesting this may be a read error. V usage is TRBV24-1 and J usage is TRBJ2-1; D not certain. CDR3 length: 13 amino acids. The germline gives CDR1 KGHDR, CDR2 SFDVKD. The CDR3: CATSDLFENERFF. The CDR3 DNA follows: TGTGCCACCAGTGATTTATTTGAGAATGAGCGGTTCTTC.

Details on this clonotype: This may stem from a read error, because a much larger clone lies one nucleotide away. V and J are TRBV5-1 and TRBJ2-1, with 10 bases fitting TRBD2. Germline V gene data show CDR1 as SGHRS and CDR2 as YFSETQ. The CDR3 length is 17 residues. The CDR3 protein is CANSLGTSVQSYNEQFF. CDR3 DNA sequence: TGCGCCAACAGCCTAGGGACTAGCGTCCAATCCTACAATGAGCAGTTCTTC.

The chain uses TRBV6-5 and TRBJ1-1, with D possibly being TRBD1 (6 bases). V lost 5 bases to trimming and J lost 3 bases, with 13 bases between them. The CDR3 extends over 14 amino acids. In germline, CDR1 is MNHEY, CDR2 SVGAGI. In DNA form, the CDR3 reads TGTGCCAGCAGTGGGTATAGGGGGGACACTGAAGCTTTCTTT. This codes for CASSGYRGDTEAFF.

The chain couples TRBV12-3 or TRBV12-4 to TRBJ1-6; a weak D match, TRBD1 (5 bases). Trimming pared 6 bases from V and 5 bases from J, leaving 11 bases between. This CDR3 region has 14 residues. CDR3 sequence: CASRRGGDNSPLHF. CDR3 sequence (DNA): TGTGCCAGCAGGAGGGGAGGGGATAATTCACCCCTCCACTTT.

Of note for this clonotype: The junction differs from germline at one of its ends, possibly a read error. This chain connects TRBV7-9 to TRBJ2-1; D might be TRBD2 (5 bases). Looked up from germline, CDR1 is SEHNR and CDR2 is FQNEAQ (reference sequence). The CDR3 is 14 residues long. CDR3 in DNA: TGTGTCAGCAGCAGACTATCCGGTTACAATGAGCAGTTCTTC. This translates into CVSSRLSGYNEQFF.

V and J are TRBV6-5 and TRBJ1-1; D unresolved. This CDR3 has 13 residues. The germline CDR1 and CDR2 sequences are MNHEY and SVGAGI. V was trimmed by 2 bases and J by 1 base, leaving 5 bases between them. CDR3 in DNA: TGTGCCAGCAGTTACGTCGAGAACACTGAAGCTTTCTTT. It translates to CASSYVENTEAFF.

V gene TRBV27 combines with J gene TRBJ2-3; D gene unclear. Germline V lookup: CDR1 MNHEY, CDR2 SMNVEV (reference sequence). V lost 0 bases and J lost 3, with 13 bases in between. This CDR3 spans 16 amino acids. The CDR3 DNA sequence: TGTGCCAGCAGTTTATCTGGATATTGGGGTACAGATACGCAGTATTTT. Its protein is CASSLSGYWGTDTQYF.